These 10 T cell receptor beta chains were all obtained from the same sample, sequenced in a study of OX40 agonist ivuxolimab in advanced cancers. Assay: immunoSEQ multiplex PCR; the TCRdb copy retains only in-frame clones and omits some. The data show about 55,000 clones, more than 70% seen once. The sample consisted of CD4+ or CD8+ T cells sorted from blood, taken in a trial of the OX40 agonist ivuxolimab. Receptors originate from an adult with an advanced solid tumor such as melanoma, head and neck, liver or kidney cancer.

The chain employs TRBV6-6 and TRBJ2-5, with TRBD1 matching over 8 bases. The J segment lost 3 bases and the V segment lost 7 bases, leaving 7 bases of the junction unmatched. Per germline, CDR1 MNHNY and CDR2 SVGAGI (reference sequence). This CDR3 comprises 14 residues. The CDR3 DNA is TGTGCCAGCACCCGACAGGGGTCTGAAGAGACCCAGTACTTC. This sequence encodes CASTRQGSEETQYF.

The V and J genes are TRBV6-1 and TRBJ2-3; TRBD2 agrees at 9 bases. V lost 5 bases, J lost 3 bases, and 3 bases stayed unmatched. This CDR3 has 14 residues. The germline gives CDR1 MNHNS, CDR2 SASEGT. CDR3 protein: CASSPGLATDTQYF. In DNA, the CDR3 is TGTGCCAGCAGTCCGGGACTAGCAACAGATACGCAGTATTTT.

The chain carries TRBV27 and TRBJ1-6, with D maybe TRBD1 (6 bases). V gave up 8 bases and J gave up 5 bases, with 16 bases separating them. Germline assignment: CDR1 MNHEY and CDR2 SMNVEV (reference sequence). The CDR3 length is 15 residues. CDR3 bases: TGTGCCAGCCGTGAAACGGACAGAAATAATTCACCCCTCCACTTT. Its protein product is CASRETDRNNSPLHF.

The CDR3 region is CATSRQGQGRTDTQYF. DNA for the CDR3: TGTGCCACCAGCAGACAGGGACAGGGTCGAACAGATACGCAGTATTTT. The genes are TRBV15 and TRBJ2-3, with 9 bases lining up with TRBD1. This CDR3 contains 16 residues. Germline V gives CDR1 LNHNV, CDR2 YYDKDF (reference sequence). V lost 2 bases, J lost 3 bases, and 6 bases stayed unmatched.

This chain connects TRBV30 to TRBJ1-2, with no clear D. Germline assignment: CDR1 GTSNPN and CDR2 SVGIG (reference sequence). The CDR3 extends over 13 amino acids. V lost 1 base to trimming and J lost 1 base, with 7 bases between them. The CDR3 spells CAWSGQYNYGYTF. CDR3 bases: TGTGCCTGGAGTGGCCAATATAACTATGGCTACACCTTC.

This chain connects TRBV5-1 to TRBJ2-7; maybe TRBD1 (5 bases). V dropped 4 bases and J dropped 5 bases, with 16 bases sitting between them. Per the germline V gene, CDR1 is SGHRS and CDR2 is YFSETQ. The CDR3 has 14 amino acids. The CDR3 loop reads CASSVQGLSNEQYF. CDR3 DNA: TGCGCCAGCAGCGTCCAGGGTCTTTCCAACGAGCAGTACTTC.

The V gene is TRBV18, the J gene TRBJ1-1; D may be TRBD1 (5 bases). Germline V gene data show CDR1 as KGHSH and CDR2 as LQKENI. Trimming left V 9 bases short and J 0 bases short, with 11 bases between. The CDR3 is 13 amino acids. The CDR3 here is CASSGAMNTEAFF. The CDR3 DNA is TGTGCCAGTAGTGGGGCCATGAACACTGAAGCTTTCTTT.

This clone appeared a few times. The same CDR3 is also encoded by other DNA sequences in this sample. This sequence joins TRBV7-8 and TRBJ1-5; D unclear. The ends were cut back, 0 bases at V and 4 bases at J, with 7 bases in the middle. CDR1 and CDR2 (germline): SGHVS, FQNEAQ. The CDR3 spans 14 residues. CDR3 nucleotides: TGTGCCAGCAGCTTAGCGCTCGGAAATCAGCCCCAGCATTTT. Translation: CASSLALGNQPQHF.

This chain links TRBV18 with TRBJ2-6; D is possibly TRBD1 (6 bases). The CDR3 runs 18 residues. V shed 2 bases and J shed 3 bases, with 17 bases lying between them. Germline V CDR1 and CDR2: KGHSH, LQKENI. CDR3 nucleotides: TGTGCCAGCTCACCAATAACAGGGCGGTCTGATGGGGCCAACGTCCTGACTTTC. This translates into CASSPITGRSDGANVLTF.

This chain links TRBV19 with TRBJ2-7; 12 bases are shared with TRBD1. The germline CDR1 and CDR2 sequences are LNHDA and SQIVND (reference sequence). The CDR3 has 14 residues. J lost 7 bases, V lost 9 bases, and 10 bases had no gene match. This CDR3 is CASRSGQGAQEQYF. For the CDR3, the DNA is TGTGCCAGCCGGTCGGGACAGGGGGCGCAAGAGCAGTACTTC.